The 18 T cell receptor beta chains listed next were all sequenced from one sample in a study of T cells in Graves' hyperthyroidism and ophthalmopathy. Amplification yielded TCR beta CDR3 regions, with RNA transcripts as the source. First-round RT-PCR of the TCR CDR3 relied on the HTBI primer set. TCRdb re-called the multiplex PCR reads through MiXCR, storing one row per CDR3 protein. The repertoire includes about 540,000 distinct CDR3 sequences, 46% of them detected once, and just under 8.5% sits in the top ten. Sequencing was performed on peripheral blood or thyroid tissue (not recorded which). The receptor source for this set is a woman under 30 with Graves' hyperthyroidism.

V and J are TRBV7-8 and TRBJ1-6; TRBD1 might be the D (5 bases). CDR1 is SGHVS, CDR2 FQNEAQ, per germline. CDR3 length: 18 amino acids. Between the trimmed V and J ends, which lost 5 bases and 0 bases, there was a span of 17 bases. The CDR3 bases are TGTGCCAGCAGCCAAGAATCCGGGGCTAGCTCCTATAATTCACCCCTCCACTTT. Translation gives CASSQESGASSYNSPLHF.

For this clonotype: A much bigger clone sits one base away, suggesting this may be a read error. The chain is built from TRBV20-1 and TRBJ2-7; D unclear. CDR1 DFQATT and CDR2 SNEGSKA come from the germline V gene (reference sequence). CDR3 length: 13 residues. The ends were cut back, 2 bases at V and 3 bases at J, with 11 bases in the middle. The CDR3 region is CSARPAPRYEQYF. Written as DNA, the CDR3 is TGCAGTGCTAGACCGGCCCCTCGCTACGAGCAGTACTTC.

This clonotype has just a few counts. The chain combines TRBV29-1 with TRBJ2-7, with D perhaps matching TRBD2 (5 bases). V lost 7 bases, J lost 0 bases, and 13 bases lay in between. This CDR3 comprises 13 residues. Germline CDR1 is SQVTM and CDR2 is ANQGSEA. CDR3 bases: TGCAGCGCCTTGGACTGGAGCTCCTACGAGCAGTACTTC. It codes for CSALDWSSYEQYF.

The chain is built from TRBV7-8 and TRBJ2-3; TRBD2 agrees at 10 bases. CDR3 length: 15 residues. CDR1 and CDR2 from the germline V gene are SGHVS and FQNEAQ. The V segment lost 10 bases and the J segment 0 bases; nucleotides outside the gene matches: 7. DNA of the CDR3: TGTGCCACCAGAGAGACTAGCGGGAGCACAGATACGCAGTATTTT. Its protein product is CATRETSGSTDTQYF.

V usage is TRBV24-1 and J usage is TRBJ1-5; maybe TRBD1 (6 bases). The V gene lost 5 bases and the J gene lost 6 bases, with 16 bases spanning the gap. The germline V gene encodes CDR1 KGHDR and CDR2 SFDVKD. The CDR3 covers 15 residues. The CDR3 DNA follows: TGTGCCACCAGTGCGGGACACCTCAGCGGTCAGCCCCAGCATTTT. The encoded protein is CATSAGHLSGQPQHF.

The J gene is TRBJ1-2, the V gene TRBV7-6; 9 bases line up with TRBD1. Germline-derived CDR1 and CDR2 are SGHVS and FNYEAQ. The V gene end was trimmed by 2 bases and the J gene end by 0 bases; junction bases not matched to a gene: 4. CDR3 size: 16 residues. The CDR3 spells CASSLLTGGTNYGYTF. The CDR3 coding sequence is TGTGCCAGCAGCTTACTCACAGGGGGCACTAACTATGGCTACACCTTC.

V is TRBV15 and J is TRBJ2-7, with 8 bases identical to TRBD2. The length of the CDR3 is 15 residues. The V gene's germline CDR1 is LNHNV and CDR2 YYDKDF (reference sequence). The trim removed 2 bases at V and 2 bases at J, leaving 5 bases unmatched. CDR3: CATSRQTSVTYEQYF. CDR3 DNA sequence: TGTGCCACCAGCAGACAGACTAGCGTAACCTACGAGCAGTACTTC.

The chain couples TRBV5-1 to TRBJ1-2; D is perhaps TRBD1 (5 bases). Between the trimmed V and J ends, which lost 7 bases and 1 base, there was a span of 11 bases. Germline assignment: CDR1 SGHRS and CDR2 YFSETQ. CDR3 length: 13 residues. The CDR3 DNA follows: TGCGCCAGCGCCAGGGACGATAACTATGGCTACACCTTC. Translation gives CASARDDNYGYTF.

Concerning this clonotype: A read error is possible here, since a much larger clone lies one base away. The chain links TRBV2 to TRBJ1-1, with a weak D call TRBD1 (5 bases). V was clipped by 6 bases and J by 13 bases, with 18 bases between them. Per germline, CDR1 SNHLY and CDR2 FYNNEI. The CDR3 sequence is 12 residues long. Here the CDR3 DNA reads TGTGCCAGCAGAAATCTTCGGGGCACCGGTTTCTTT. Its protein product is CASRNLRGTGFF.

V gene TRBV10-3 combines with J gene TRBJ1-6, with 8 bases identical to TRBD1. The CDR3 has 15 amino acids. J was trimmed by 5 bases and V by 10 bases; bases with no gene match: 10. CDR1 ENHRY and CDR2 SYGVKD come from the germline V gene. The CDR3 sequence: CASSPETGDNSPLHF. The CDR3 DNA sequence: TGTGCCAGCTCACCAGAGACAGGGGATAATTCACCCCTCCACTTT.

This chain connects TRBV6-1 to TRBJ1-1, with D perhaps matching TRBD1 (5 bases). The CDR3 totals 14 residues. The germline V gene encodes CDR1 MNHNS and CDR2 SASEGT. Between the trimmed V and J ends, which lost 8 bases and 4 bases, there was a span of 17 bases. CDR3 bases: TGTGCCAGCTCGAGGGGCGGGTCCCTCACTGAAGCTTTCTTT. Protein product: CASSRGGSLTEAFF.

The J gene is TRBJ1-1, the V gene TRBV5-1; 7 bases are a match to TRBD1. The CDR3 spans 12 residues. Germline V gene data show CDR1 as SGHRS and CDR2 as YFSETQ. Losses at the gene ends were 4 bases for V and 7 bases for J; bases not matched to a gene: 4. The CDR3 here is CASSPDRDEAFF. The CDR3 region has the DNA TGCGCCAGCAGCCCTGACAGGGATGAAGCTTTCTTT.

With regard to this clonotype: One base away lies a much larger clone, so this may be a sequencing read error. The CDR3 region has the DNA TGTGCCAGCAGTTCCGAAGAGTTCCAACTCGAGACCCAGTGCTTC. This codes for CASSSEEFQLETQCF. V usage is TRBV11-2 and J usage is TRBJ2-5; D gene unclear. Germline V gives CDR1 SGHAT, CDR2 FQNNGV. CDR3 length equals 15 residues.

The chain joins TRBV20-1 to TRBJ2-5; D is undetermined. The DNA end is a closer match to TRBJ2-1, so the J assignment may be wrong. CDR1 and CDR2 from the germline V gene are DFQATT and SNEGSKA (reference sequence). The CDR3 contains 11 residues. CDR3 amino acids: CSARDYNEQFF. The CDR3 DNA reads TGCAGTGCTAGGGACTACAATGAGCAGTTCTTC.

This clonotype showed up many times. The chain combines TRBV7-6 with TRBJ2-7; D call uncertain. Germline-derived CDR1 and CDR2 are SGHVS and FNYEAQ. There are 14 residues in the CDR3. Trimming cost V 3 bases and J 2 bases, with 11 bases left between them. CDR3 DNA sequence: TGTGCCAGCAGCTTCCGACACGGACCCTACGAGCAGTACTTC. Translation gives CASSFRHGPYEQYF.

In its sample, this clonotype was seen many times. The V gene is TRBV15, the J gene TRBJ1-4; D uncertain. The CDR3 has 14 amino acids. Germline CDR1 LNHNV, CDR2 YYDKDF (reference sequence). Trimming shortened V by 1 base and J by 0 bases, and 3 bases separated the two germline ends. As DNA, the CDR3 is TGTGCCACCAGCAGAGCAGCAACTAATGAAAAACTGTTTTTT. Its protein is CATSRAATNEKLFF.

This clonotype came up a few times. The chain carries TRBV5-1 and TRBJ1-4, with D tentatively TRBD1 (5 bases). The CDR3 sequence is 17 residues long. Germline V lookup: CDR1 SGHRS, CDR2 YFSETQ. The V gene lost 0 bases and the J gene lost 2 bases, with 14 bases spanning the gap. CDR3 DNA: TGCGCCAGCAGCTTGGCCGACAGTCCCCTCACTAATGAAAAACTGTTTTTT. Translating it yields CASSLADSPLTNEKLFF. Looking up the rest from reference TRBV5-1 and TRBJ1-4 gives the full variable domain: KAGVTQTPRYLIKTRGQQVTLSCSPISGHRSVSWYQQTPGQGLQFLFEYFSETQRNKGNFPGRFSGRQFSNSRSEMNVSTLELGDSALYLCASSLADSPLTNEKLFFGSGTQLSVL.

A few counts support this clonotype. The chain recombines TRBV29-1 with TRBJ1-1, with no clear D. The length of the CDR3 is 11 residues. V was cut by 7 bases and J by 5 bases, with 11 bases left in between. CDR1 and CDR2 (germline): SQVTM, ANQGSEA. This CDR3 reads CSGGGGTEAFF. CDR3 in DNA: TGCAGCGGTGGAGGAGGAACTGAAGCTTTCTTT.